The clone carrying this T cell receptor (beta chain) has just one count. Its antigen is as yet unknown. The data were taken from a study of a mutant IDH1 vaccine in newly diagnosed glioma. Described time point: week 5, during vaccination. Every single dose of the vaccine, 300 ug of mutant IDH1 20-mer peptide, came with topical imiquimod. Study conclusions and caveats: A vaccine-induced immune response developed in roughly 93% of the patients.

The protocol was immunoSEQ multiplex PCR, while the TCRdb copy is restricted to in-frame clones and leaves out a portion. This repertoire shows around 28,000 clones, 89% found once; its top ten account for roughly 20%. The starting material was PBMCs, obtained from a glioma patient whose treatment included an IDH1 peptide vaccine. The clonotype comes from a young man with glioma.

The CDR3 spells CASGGQGALGYEQYF. Written as DNA, the CDR3 is TGTGCCAGCGGGGGACAGGGGGCGCTTGGCTACGAGCAGTACTTC. The J gene is TRBJ2-7, the V gene TRBV25-1, with TRBD1 matching over 12 bases. CDR3 size: 15 residues. Germline lookup yields CDR1 MGHDK and CDR2 SYGVNS. V dropped 8 bases and J dropped 3; count of bases not matched to a gene: 8.